This T cell receptor beta chain is from a study of blood T cell repertoires in COVID-19. For the study at large: In each case, the material was cDNA or gDNA derived from T cells, B-cell-depleted T cells, or PBMCs.

There are 15 residues in the CDR3. Germline trimming cut 5 bases from V and 5 bases from J; bases unmatched to any gene: 10. Looked up from germline, CDR1 is MNHEY and CDR2 is SMNVEV (reference sequence). The table came from immunoSEQ multiplex PCR; TCRdb's copy has only in-frame clones and leaves some out. Here the sample spans just under 350,000 clones, under 95% being singletons. This TCR was sampled from a woman under 30 who had recovered from COVID-19. Material for sequencing was peripheral blood. This chain uses TRBV27 with TRBJ2-5; 8 bases align to TRBD2. As DNA, the CDR3 is TGTGCCAGCAGTCGAAGGAACGGGAGGGGGGAGACCCAGTACTTC. It codes for CASSRRNGRGETQYF.